This TCR beta chain was found in a study of T cells in Graves' hyperthyroidism and ophthalmopathy. Study as a whole: Pretreatment peripheral blood was obtained at initial diagnosis.

Amplification of TCR beta CDR3 regions used RNA as the template. HTBI primers drove first-round RT-PCR of the TCR CDR3. TCRdb re-analysed the multiplex PCR reads in MiXCR, keeping a single row per CDR3 protein. The sample gives some 490,000 distinct CDR3 sequences, about 16% of which show up once; about 31% is in the top ten. Germline V gives CDR1 PRHDT, CDR2 FYEKMQ (reference sequence). CDR3 length: 17 amino acids. Trimming took 4 bases from V and 4 from J; bases not matched to a gene: 15. Patients affected by ophthalmopathy presented a Clinical Activity Score of at least 3, a NOSPECS grade of at least 4, and disease duration below 3 months. Exclusion criteria comprised uncontrolled infection, other autoimmune disease, pregnancy or lactation. PBMCs stemmed from around 9.3 ml fresh peripheral blood. This clonotype occurred a few times.

Sequencing was done on a sample of blood. This sequence originates from a woman aged 25 to 45 with Graves' ophthalmopathy. The chain carries TRBV13 and TRBJ1-1; TRBD1 matches at 7 bases. CDR3 DNA: TGTGCCAGCAGCTCTAGGCCCCTTTCACAGGGGTTCACTGAAGCTTTCTTT. Translation: CASSSRPLSQGFTEAFF.